This entry lists 31 T cell receptor beta chains sequenced from one sample in a study of response to subunit inactivated influenza vaccine (dated by TCRdb to between 2018 and 2020). Libraries were prepared through RT-PCR. This sample was sequenced with an Illumina HiSeq 2500. TCRdb reprocessing: public reads trimmed at Q25 with fastp, clones called with MiXCR, in-frame beta chains kept. Every distinct CDR3 protein forms one entry, paired with its most common genes and DNA. For this sample there are roughly 650,000 distinct CDR3 sequences; 15% to 18% appear just once. The ten largest account for around 10% of the sample. This material consisted of PBMCs from blood, taken roughly 12 days after vaccination. These receptors were collected from a man over 45 who received an inactivated influenza vaccine. Donor details come from another sample of the same person, matched by shared clones.

This clonotype was recorded at least ten times. The gene calls are TRBV29-1 and TRBJ2-1; D might be TRBD2 (6 bases). The CDR3 loop spans 15 amino acids. The germline V gene has CDR1 SQVTM and CDR2 ANQGSEA. The V end lost 7 bases, the J end lost 4 bases, and 20 bases lay between the germline ends. CDR3 sequence reads: CSETPRAGPYNEQFF. In DNA form, the CDR3 reads TGCAGCGAGACCCCCCGGGCGGGACCTTACAATGAGCAGTTCTTC.

This clonotype appeared a few times. The chain has TRBV7-8 and TRBJ2-4, with D perhaps being TRBD1 or TRBD2 (6 bases each). Trimming left V 5 bases short and J 7 bases short, with 18 bases between. Per the germline V gene, CDR1 is SGHVS and CDR2 is FQNEAQ. There are 15 residues in the CDR3. DNA of the CDR3: TGTGCCAGCAGCCCTAAGGGGGGAGATTGTAACATTCAGTACTTC. This codes for CASSPKGGDCNIQYF.

The J gene is TRBJ2-3, the V gene TRBV4-2, with 9 bases lining up with TRBD1. Germline V gene sequence: CDR1 LGHNA, CDR2 YNFKEQ. V dropped 0 bases and J dropped 0; count of bases not matched to a gene: 1. The CDR3 runs 16 residues. CDR3 in amino acids: CASSQDGTGSTDTQYF. Written as DNA, the CDR3 is TGTGCCAGCAGCCAAGACGGGACAGGGAGCACAGATACGCAGTATTTT.

This clonotype was detected ten times or more. V usage is TRBV20-1 and J usage is TRBJ1-5, with a weak D call TRBD1 (6 bases). This CDR3 is 12 amino acids long. Germline V lookup: CDR1 DFQATT, CDR2 SNEGSKA (reference sequence). Trimming stripped 6 bases from V and 9 bases from J, with 15 bases between. This CDR3 is CSATTGAAPQHF. The CDR3 DNA follows: TGCAGTGCAACGACAGGCGCTGCGCCCCAGCATTTT.

The chain combines TRBV5-1 with TRBJ2-3, with 8 bases fitting TRBD2. Trimming removed 6 bases from V and 2 bases from J; junction bases left unmatched: 8. CDR1 and CDR2 from the germline V gene are SGHRS and YFSETQ. CDR3 length: 15 residues. This CDR3 reads CASMGLVGHTDTQYF. The CDR3 DNA sequence: TGCGCCAGCATGGGACTAGTTGGTCACACAGATACGCAGTATTTT. Drawing the rest from reference TRBV5-1 and TRBJ2-3, the complete variable domain is KAGVTQTPRYLIKTRGQQVTLSCSPISGHRSVSWYQQTPGQGLQFLFEYFSETQRNKGNFPGRFSGRQFSNSRSEMNVSTLELGDSALYLCASMGLVGHTDTQYFGPGTRLTVL.

A few counts support this clonotype. This chain links TRBV28 with TRBJ2-7, with D possibly being TRBD1 (5 bases). The CDR3 is 13 residues long. V was clipped by 4 bases and J by 6 bases, with 13 bases between them. The germline gives CDR1 MDHEN, CDR2 SYDVKM. CDR3 protein: CASSWQGSSEQYF. In DNA, the CDR3 is TGTGCCAGCAGTTGGCAGGGATCCAGCGAGCAGTACTTC. Supplemented by reference TRBV28 and TRBJ2-7, the full variable domain reads DVKVTQSSRYLVKRTGEKVFLECVQDMDHENMFWYRQDPGLGLRLIYFSYDVKMKEKGDIPEGYSVSREKKERFSLILESASTNQTSMYLCASSWQGSSEQYFGPGTRLTVT.

This clonotype was observed a few times. The rearrangement links TRBV4-1 to TRBJ1-6; no clear D gene. V was cut by 1 base and J by 11 bases, with 9 bases left in between. The germline V gene encodes CDR1 MGHRA and CDR2 YSYEKL. There are 13 residues in the CDR3. The chain's CDR3 is CASSQAAGTPLHF. CDR3 DNA: TGCGCCAGCAGCCAAGCGGCCGGGACACCCCTCCACTTT.

This chain connects TRBV7-2 to TRBJ2-5; D not resolved. This CDR3 spans 14 amino acids. From germline, CDR1 is SGHTA and CDR2 FQGNSA. The V and J ends lost 6 bases and 0 bases respectively, with 11 bases between them. The CDR3, as DNA: TGTGCCAGCAGACCGAAGTGGGACCAAGAGACCCAGTACTTC. Translated, it gives CASRPKWDQETQYF. The entire variable domain, with the rest obtained from reference TRBV7-2 and TRBJ2-5, is as follows: GAGVSQSPSNKVTEKGKDVELRCDPISGHTALYWYRQSLGQGLEFLIYFQGNSAPDKSGLPSDRFSAERTGGSVSTLTIQRTQQEDSAVYLCASRPKWDQETQYFGPGTRLLVL.

This clonotype appeared many times. The V and J genes are TRBV7-2 and TRBJ1-2; the match to TRBD1 covers 8 bases. This CDR3 is 13 amino acids long. Germline CDR1 is SGHTA and CDR2 is FQGNSA. V was pared by 7 bases and J by 2 bases, with 3 bases of the junction left unmatched. The CDR3 protein is CASNAGGNYGYTF. The CDR3, as DNA: TGTGCCAGCAACGCAGGGGGCAACTATGGCTACACCTTC.

There are a few counts of this clonotype. The V gene is TRBV5-1, the J gene TRBJ2-3; the D gene is possibly TRBD1 (5 bases). The CDR3 covers 14 residues. V was cut by 3 bases and J by 5 bases, with 13 bases left in between. Looked up from germline, CDR1 is SGHRS and CDR2 is YFSETQ. The CDR3 DNA sequence: TGCGCCAGCAGCTCAGGGCAAAACAGAGATACGCAGTATTTT. Translation: CASSSGQNRDTQYF.

The chain joins TRBV6-5 to TRBJ2-1; the D gene could be TRBD1 or TRBD2 (5 bases each). This CDR3 is 11 amino acids long. V lost 7 bases to trimming and J lost 7 bases, with 8 bases between them. Germline values: CDR1 MNHEY, CDR2 SVGAGI. The CDR3 is CASTWGNEQFF. The CDR3, as DNA: TGTGCCAGCACCTGGGGGAATGAGCAGTTCTTC.

The rearrangement links TRBV5-4 to TRBJ1-1; D gene unclear. Germline CDR1 reads SGHNT; CDR2 reads YYREEE (reference sequence). V was cut by 0 bases and J by 1 base, with 10 bases left in between. The CDR3 has 15 amino acids. CDR3 sequence: CASSLAAGENTEAFF. The CDR3 nucleotides read TGTGCCAGCAGCTTGGCCGCCGGGGAGAACACTGAAGCTTTCTTT.

The chain has TRBV7-3 and TRBJ2-3; 7 positions agree with TRBD2. This CDR3 has 14 amino acids. The trim removed 0 bases at V and 6 bases at J, leaving 3 bases unmatched. Germline V gene sequence: CDR1 SGHTA, CDR2 FQGTGA. In nucleotides, the CDR3 is TGTGCCAGCAGCTTAACCGGGAGGAAGGATACGCAGTATTTT. The encoded protein is CASSLTGRKDTQYF.

The V call is TRBV29-1, the J call TRBJ2-3; the D gene is possibly TRBD1 (5 bases). The CDR3 runs 15 residues. Germline loops: CDR1 SQVTM, CDR2 ANQGSEA. Trimming shortened V by 0 bases and J by 1 base, and 11 bases separated the two germline ends. The CDR3 sequence is CSVEDLGAGTDTQYF. For the CDR3, the DNA is TGCAGCGTTGAAGATCTAGGGGCTGGCACAGATACGCAGTATTTT.

This sequence joins TRBV7-6 and TRBJ2-5; TRBD2 is a possible D gene (6 bases). Per the germline V gene, CDR1 is SGHVS and CDR2 is FNYEAQ. V was cut by 0 bases and J by 5 bases, with 13 bases left in between. The length of the CDR3 is 15 residues. CDR3 residues: CASSLAPGVGETQYF. In nucleotides, the CDR3 is TGTGCCAGCAGCTTAGCGCCGGGGGTGGGGGAGACCCAGTACTTC.

The chain has TRBV6-5 and TRBJ2-3; no reliable D call. Germline CDR1 and CDR2: MNHEY and SVGAGI. There are 12 residues in the CDR3. V shed 4 bases and J shed 6 bases, with 8 bases lying between them. CDR3 region: CASSSAEDTQYF. In DNA form, the CDR3 reads TGTGCCAGCAGTTCCGCGGAGGATACGCAGTATTTT.

This clonotype has just a few counts. V usage is TRBV11-3 and J usage is TRBJ2-5; D call uncertain. Trimming removed 5 bases at V and 2 bases at J, with 15 bases between. Germline V gene sequence: CDR1 SGHNT, CDR2 YENEEA. This CDR3 spans 15 amino acids. CDR3 bases: TGTGCCAGCAGCCCAGCTGGCGGAACACAAGAGACCCAGTACTTC. This gives the protein CASSPAGGTQETQYF.

In this sample, this clonotype turned up a few times. The genes are TRBV15 and TRBJ1-2; D gene ambiguous. Trimming took 0 bases from V and 2 from J, leaving 16 bases between them. The germline V gene encodes CDR1 LNHNV and CDR2 YYDKDF (reference sequence). CDR3 length: 17 residues. Here the CDR3 reads CATSRDPSRYLNYGYTF. The CDR3 nucleotides are TGTGCCACCAGCAGAGATCCTTCAAGATACCTAAACTATGGCTACACCTTC.

This clonotype showed up just a few times. The chain uses TRBV2 and TRBJ1-5; the match to TRBD1 covers 8 bases. The CDR3 sequence is 14 residues long. The germline V gene encodes CDR1 SNHLY and CDR2 FYNNEI. Germline trimming cut 3 bases from V and 7 bases from J; bases unmatched to any gene: 5. The CDR3 protein is CASSDGTGWQPQHF. The CDR3 DNA follows: TGTGCCAGCAGTGACGGGACAGGATGGCAGCCCCAGCATTTT.

This clonotype was counted only a few times. The V call is TRBV20-1, the J call TRBJ2-4; 10 nucleotides match TRBD2. The germline V gene has CDR1 DFQATT and CDR2 SNEGSKA (reference sequence). The CDR3 consists of 17 residues. The J segment lost 1 base and the V segment lost 3 bases, leaving 9 bases of the junction unmatched. CDR3 in DNA: TGCAGTGCTAGGGAAGGGACTAGCGTGTCCGCCAAAAACATTCAGTACTTC. Its protein is CSAREGTSVSAKNIQYF.

The DNA of the CDR3 is TGTGCCAGCAGCCAAGGGGGGAAAGGGTACGAGCAGTACTTC. Its translation is CASSQGGKGYEQYF. This chain uses TRBV4-2 with TRBJ2-7, with D perhaps given as TRBD1 or TRBD2 (5 bases each). Trimming removed 1 base from V and 4 bases from J, with 11 bases in between. CDR3 size: 14 residues. Germline V gene sequence: CDR1 LGHNA, CDR2 YNFKEQ.

With respect to this clonotype: The junction and the germline gene differ at one end; a read error may be behind it. This chain uses TRBV18 with TRBJ2-5; no clear D. Germline V gene sequence: CDR1 KGHSH, CDR2 LQKENI. CDR3 size: 13 residues. CDR3 nucleotides: TGTGCCAGCTCACCTGCAGGCCAAAAGACCCAGTACTTC. Translated, it gives CASSPAGQKTQYF.

The V and J genes are TRBV29-1 and TRBJ1-1; 8 bases line up with TRBD1. This CDR3 region has 12 residues. V shed 6 bases, J shed 1 base, and the junction held 1 base outside the gene matches. Germline lookup yields CDR1 SQVTM and CDR2 ANQGSEA. CDR3: CSVGTGNTEAFF. CDR3 coding DNA: TGCAGCGTCGGGACAGGGAACACTGAAGCTTTCTTT.

This clonotype was seen a few times. The rearrangement uses TRBV7-2 and TRBJ2-2; D remains unclear. The CDR3 extends over 14 amino acids. The germline CDR1 and CDR2 sequences are SGHTA and FQGNSA. Trimming removed 2 bases from V and 1 base from J, with 5 bases in between. The CDR3 is CASSLKQNTGELFF. The CDR3 coding sequence is TGTGCCAGCAGCTTAAAACAGAACACCGGGGAGCTGTTTTTT.

CDR3 DNA: TGTGCCAGCAGAATCGGGACAGGGGTCCCCGCAGATACGCAGTATTTT. Its protein product is CASRIGTGVPADTQYF. This rearrangement joins TRBV7-2 to TRBJ2-3; 10 bases fit TRBD1. Unmatched junction bases numbered 10, after V lost 6 bases and J lost 4 bases. Per the germline V gene, CDR1 is SGHTA and CDR2 is FQGNSA. The CDR3 consists of 16 residues.

V gene TRBV7-3 combines with J gene TRBJ2-3; D possibly corresponds to TRBD2 (6 bases). This CDR3 has 14 residues. Germline values: CDR1 SGHTA, CDR2 FQGTGA. The ends were cut back, 5 bases at V and 4 bases at J, with 13 bases in the middle. The CDR3 is CASSPQASADTQYF. CDR3 sequence (DNA): TGTGCCAGCAGCCCACAGGCTAGCGCAGATACGCAGTATTTT.

The J gene is TRBJ2-2, the V gene TRBV19, with 11 bases aligning to TRBD2. J lost 1 base, V lost 8 bases, and 0 bases had no gene match. CDR1 and CDR2 (germline): LNHDA, SQIVND (reference sequence). The CDR3 is made up of 14 amino acids. The CDR3 bases are TGTGCCAGTGGGACTAGCGGGAACACCGGGGAGCTGTTTTTT. Translating it yields CASGTSGNTGELFF.

The rearrangement links TRBV12-3 or TRBV12-4 to TRBJ2-5; 9 bases agree with TRBD2. The CDR3 covers 15 residues. V was clipped by 5 bases and J by 1 base; unmatched bases: 5. The CDR3 DNA is TGTGCCAGCAGTAGAGCGGGGGGCTCCCAAGAGACCCAGTACTTC. Protein: CASSRAGGSQETQYF.

V and J are TRBV10-3 and TRBJ2-2, with 8 positions matching TRBD1. The CDR3 extends over 12 amino acids. The junction had 3 bases not matched to a gene; V was cut back by 5 bases and J by 10 bases. Germline values: CDR1 ENHRY, CDR2 SYGVKD. As DNA, the CDR3 is TGTGCCATCAGTCCAGGGGGCGTGGAGCTGTTTTTT. Translating gives CAISPGGVELFF.

The chain's CDR3 is CASSQESEQYF. The CDR3 region has the DNA TGCGCCAGCAGCCAAGAAAGCGAGCAGTACTTC. V usage is TRBV4-1 and J usage is TRBJ2-7; D uncertain. V shed 0 bases and J shed 6 bases, with 3 bases lying between them. The CDR3 is 11 residues long. Germline V lookup: CDR1 MGHRA, CDR2 YSYEKL.

The chain employs TRBV6-6 and TRBJ2-7; D may be TRBD2 (5 bases). Germline V gene lookup returns CDR1 MNHNY and CDR2 SVGAGI (reference sequence). V lost 6 bases and J lost 6, with 15 bases in between. CDR3 size: 13 residues. In nucleotides, the CDR3 is TGTGCCAGCAGCCAGGACGGGATGGGCGAGCAGTACTTC. It is translated as CASSQDGMGEQYF.